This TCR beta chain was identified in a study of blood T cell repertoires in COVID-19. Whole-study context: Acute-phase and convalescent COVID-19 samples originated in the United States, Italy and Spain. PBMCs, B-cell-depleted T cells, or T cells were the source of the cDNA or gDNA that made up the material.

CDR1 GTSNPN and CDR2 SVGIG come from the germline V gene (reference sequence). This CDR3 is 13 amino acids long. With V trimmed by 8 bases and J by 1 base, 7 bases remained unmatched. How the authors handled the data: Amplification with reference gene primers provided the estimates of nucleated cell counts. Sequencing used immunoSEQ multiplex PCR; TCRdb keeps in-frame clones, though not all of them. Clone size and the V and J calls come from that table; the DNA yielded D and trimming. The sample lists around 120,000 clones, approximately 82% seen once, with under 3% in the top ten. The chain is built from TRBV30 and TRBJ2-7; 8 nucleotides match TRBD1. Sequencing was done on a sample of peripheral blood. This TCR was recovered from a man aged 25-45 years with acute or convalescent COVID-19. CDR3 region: CAISTGESYEQYF. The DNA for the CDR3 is TGTGCCATATCGACAGGGGAGTCCTACGAGCAGTACTTC.